The source of this TCR beta chain is a study of blood T cell repertoires in COVID-19. This CDR3 is built from 11 residues. V was pared by 10 bases and J by 5 bases, with 12 bases between. The germline V gene has CDR1 SGHNT and CDR2 YYREEE (reference sequence). TCRdb keeps only in-frame clones here, not all; method: immunoSEQ multiplex PCR. The sample shows 500,000 or so clones, 87% of them seen only once. Allocation to cohorts depended on clinical history reported by the participants. This clone was found a few times. The sequence derives from a young woman who had recovered from COVID-19. This chain connects TRBV5-4 to TRBJ1-2; unclear D gene. Sequencing was carried out using PBMCs or T cells enriched from blood (not recorded which). The CDR3 region is CAYGEEYGYTF. The DNA for the CDR3 is TGTGCCTACGGGGAGGAGTATGGCTACACCTTC.